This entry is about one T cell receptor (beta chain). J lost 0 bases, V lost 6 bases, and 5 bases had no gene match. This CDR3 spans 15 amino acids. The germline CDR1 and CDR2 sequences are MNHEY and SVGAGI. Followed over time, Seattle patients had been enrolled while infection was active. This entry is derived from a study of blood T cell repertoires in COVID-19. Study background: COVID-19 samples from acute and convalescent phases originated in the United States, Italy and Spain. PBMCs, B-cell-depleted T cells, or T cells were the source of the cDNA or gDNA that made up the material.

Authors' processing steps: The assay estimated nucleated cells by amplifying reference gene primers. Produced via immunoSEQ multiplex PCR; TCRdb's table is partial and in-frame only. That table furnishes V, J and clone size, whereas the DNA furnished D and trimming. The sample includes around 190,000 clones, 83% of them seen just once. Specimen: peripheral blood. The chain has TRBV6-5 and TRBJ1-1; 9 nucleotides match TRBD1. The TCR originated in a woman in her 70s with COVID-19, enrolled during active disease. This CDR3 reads CASSSGTGLNTEAFF. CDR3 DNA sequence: TGTGCCAGCAGCTCGGGGACAGGGCTGAACACTGAAGCTTTCTTT.